The 14 T cell receptor beta chains given below trace back to one sample, sequenced in a study of blood T cell repertoires in COVID-19. Profiling relied on immunoSEQ multiplex PCR, and the TCRdb table lists in-frame clones only, not all of them. The sample holds about 250,000 clones, about 87% seen once. Sequencing was performed on peripheral blood. These receptors originate from a woman aged 25 to 39 with COVID-19, enrolled during active disease.

This chain connects TRBV10-3 to TRBJ2-1; possibly TRBD2 for D (5 bases). CDR1 and CDR2 from the germline V gene are ENHRY and SYGVKD. The CDR3 is 14 residues long. V was shortened by 0 bases and J by 8 bases, with 11 bases between the two germline ends. CDR3 sequence (DNA): TGTGCCATCAGTGAGTCCCCTAGCTCCCATGAGCAGTTCTTC. Translated: CAISESPSSHEQFF.

The chain links TRBV21-1 to TRBJ1-1; TRBD1 is the table's D call and was not checked against the DNA. TRBV21-1 corresponds to a pseudogene. CDR3 length: 18 residues. CDR3 nucleotide sequence: TGTGCCAGCAGCACAACTCCTCCGGGACAGGGGTCTAACACTGAAGCTTTCTTT. Its translation is CASSTTPPGQGSNTEAFF.

This chain joins TRBV7-9 and TRBJ2-3; D is unresolved. This CDR3 comprises 16 residues. Germline V CDR1 and CDR2: SEHNR, FQNEAQ (reference sequence). V was shortened by 1 base and J by 0 bases, with 11 bases between the two germline ends. For the CDR3, the DNA is TGTGCCAGCAGCTTAGGTAGTCTGTCTAGCACAGATACGCAGTATTTT. This encodes CASSLGSLSSTDTQYF.

The chain combines TRBV13 with TRBJ2-1; tentative D call: TRBD1 (6 bases). This CDR3 contains 15 residues. The germline V gene has CDR1 PRHDT and CDR2 FYEKMQ (reference sequence). With 2 bases removed from V and 3 bases from J, the gap between germline ends came to 11 bases. The CDR3 is CASSLYDRYYNEQFF. The CDR3 DNA follows: TGTGCCAGCAGCTTATATGACAGGTACTACAATGAGCAGTTCTTC.

The rearrangement joins TRBV7-2 to TRBJ1-1; 7 bases are a match to TRBD1. The CDR3 consists of 15 residues. In germline, CDR1 is SGHTA, CDR2 FQGNSA. Losses at the gene ends were 5 bases for V and 0 bases for J; bases not matched to a gene: 6. The CDR3 spells CASSRDSIMNTEAFF. CDR3 DNA sequence: TGTGCCAGCAGCCGGGACAGTATAATGAACACTGAAGCTTTCTTT.

This rearrangement joins TRBV20-1 to TRBJ2-2, with D possibly TRBD1 on 7 matching bases. There are 11 residues in the CDR3. V lost 8 bases and J 4 bases, leaving 8 bases between the germline ends. Germline CDR1 and CDR2: DFQATT and SNEGSKA (reference sequence). In nucleotides, the CDR3 is TGCAGTCAGGGGGGCACCGGGGAGCTGTTTTTT. Protein sequence: CSQGGTGELFF.

The gene calls are TRBV4-1 and TRBJ2-1, with D tentatively TRBD2 (5 bases). Trimming pared 1 base from V and 8 bases from J, leaving 15 bases between. CDR3 length equals 15 residues. The germline gives CDR1 MGHRA, CDR2 YSYEKL. This CDR3 is CASSQGVRGPDEQFF. The CDR3 DNA is TGCGCCAGCAGCCAAGGGGTTCGGGGTCCGGATGAGCAGTTCTTC.

The chain links TRBV5-4 to TRBJ1-4; D is uncertain. Germline V lookup: CDR1 SGHNT, CDR2 YYREEE (reference sequence). V lost 4 bases and J lost 6, with 7 bases in between. The CDR3 runs 12 residues. CDR3 bases: TGTGCCAGCAGCCGTGAGGATGAAAAACTGTTTTTT. Its protein product is CASSREDEKLFF.

The chain combines TRBV30 with TRBJ1-2; 8 bases are shared with TRBD1. This CDR3 has 13 amino acids. J lost 3 bases, V lost 4 bases, and 4 bases had no gene match. Germline V lookup: CDR1 GTSNPN, CDR2 SVGIG (reference sequence). CDR3 loop: CAWTEDRDYGYTF. CDR3 in DNA: TGTGCCTGGACAGAGGACAGGGACTATGGCTACACCTTC.

This clone was detected only once. This rearrangement joins TRBV28 to TRBJ2-5; 10 positions agree with TRBD2. V lost 5 bases, J lost 4 bases, and 7 bases stayed unmatched. The V gene's germline CDR1 is MDHEN and CDR2 SYDVKM. The CDR3 covers 15 residues. CDR3 bases: TGTGCCAGCAGTCCCCTAGCGGGGGTTGGAGAGACCCAGTACTTC. Translated: CASSPLAGVGETQYF. Drawing the rest from reference TRBV28 and TRBJ2-5, the complete variable domain is DVKVTQSSRYLVKRTGEKVFLECVQDMDHENMFWYRQDPGLGLRLIYFSYDVKMKEKGDIPEGYSVSREKKERFSLILESASTNQTSMYLCASSPLAGVGETQYFGPGTRLLVL.

This clone was seen only a few times. The J gene is TRBJ2-7, the V gene TRBV2; D may be TRBD2 (5 bases). CDR1 is SNHLY, CDR2 FYNNEI, per germline. This CDR3 is built from 10 residues. V was trimmed by 7 bases and J by 9 bases, leaving 10 bases between them. CDR3 bases: TGTGCCAGCATCAGCGGAGGGCAGTACTTC. Translation gives CASISGGQYF.

The V gene is TRBV20-1, the J gene TRBJ2-1; TRBD1 might be the D (6 bases). The germline CDR1 and CDR2 sequences are DFQATT and SNEGSKA (reference sequence). The CDR3 is 16 residues long. V shed 3 bases and J shed 1 base, with 16 bases lying between them. DNA for the CDR3: TGCAGTGCTAGTCCGGGACACCTTCCTTCCTACAATGAGCAGTTCTTC. Translated, it gives CSASPGHLPSYNEQFF.

The chain is built from TRBV7-2 and TRBJ1-2; TRBD1 is a possible D gene (6 bases). Germline V CDR1 and CDR2: SGHTA, FQGNSA. The CDR3 contains 13 residues. Trimming removed 5 bases at V and 2 bases at J, with 9 bases between. The CDR3 region has the DNA TGTGCCAGCAGCCCCACAGGGAACTATGGCTACACCTTC. Its translation is CASSPTGNYGYTF.

V usage is TRBV7-2 and J usage is TRBJ2-5, with a possible D match to TRBD1 (5 bases). Per germline, CDR1 SGHTA and CDR2 FQGNSA. Trimming pared 5 bases from V and 0 bases from J, leaving 13 bases between. CDR3 length: 15 amino acids. The DNA of the CDR3 is TGTGCCAGCAGCCCGCTGGGGCTGTACCAAGAGACCCAGTACTTC. This sequence encodes CASSPLGLYQETQYF.